These 19 T cell receptor beta chains were all obtained from the same sample, sequenced in a study of spatial heterogeneity in lung cancer (dated by TCRdb to the late 2010s). Study-wide findings and limitations: A correlation was observed between the number of expanded intratumoral alpha and beta TCRs and the tumor nonsynonymous mutation count.

Libraries were built with 5' RACE. Instrument used: NextSeq 500. TCRdb applied fastp at Q25 and MiXCR to the public reads, then kept only in-frame beta chains. Every distinct CDR3 protein forms one entry, paired with its most common genes and DNA. The sample has more than 7,500 distinct CDR3 sequences on record, approximately 8.3% of them singletons. The ten largest account for over 10% of the sample. Sample time point, as interpreted from the label and publication: sample taken at primary tumor resection. No antigens are known for them. Sequences were derived from lung tumor tissue, sampled at surgery. Every receptor here comes from a female donor with early-stage non-small cell lung cancer.

This clonotype was seen at least ten times. The chain employs TRBV4-2 and TRBJ1-6; D might be TRBD1 (6 bases). Germline V gives CDR1 LGHNA, CDR2 YNFKEQ. The CDR3 loop spans 19 amino acids. Trimming removed 2 bases at V and 7 bases at J, with 24 bases between. As DNA, the CDR3 is TGTGCCAGCAGCCAAAGGACAGACAGACAAACAGGGAGCAATTCACCCCTCCACTTT. Translation: CASSQRTDRQTGSNSPLHF.

By frequency in the sample, this clonotype is large. V gene TRBV7-9 combines with J gene TRBJ2-7; D assignment may be TRBD1 or TRBD2 (5 bases each). The CDR3 runs 15 residues. Germline V gene data show CDR1 as SEHNR and CDR2 as FQNEAQ (reference sequence). Between the trimmed V and J ends, which lost 2 bases and 1 base, there was a span of 12 bases. This CDR3 is CASSLFRDGSYEQYF. CDR3 DNA sequence: TGTGCCAGCAGCTTATTCCGGGACGGATCCTACGAGCAGTACTTC.

The V call is TRBV6-2 or TRBV6-3, the J call TRBJ2-6; 9 bases align to TRBD1. V lost 5 bases to trimming and J lost 3 bases; unmatched junction nucleotides: 5. The CDR3 has 16 residues. Germline lookup yields CDR1 MNHEY and CDR2 SVGEGT. CDR3 nucleotides: TGTGCCAGCAGTGGACAGGGGTCGAGTGGGGCCAACGTCCTGACTTTC. Translation gives CASSGQGSSGANVLTF.

At least ten counts were recorded for this clonotype. The V and J genes are TRBV20-1 and TRBJ1-5, with D unclear. The CDR3 consists of 14 residues. Trimming stripped 1 base from V and 1 base from J, with 8 bases between. Germline V gene lookup returns CDR1 DFQATT and CDR2 SNEGSKA (reference sequence). CDR3 nucleotides: TGCAGTGCTAGAGGGGAGTCAAGCAATCAGCCCCAGCATTTT. It translates to CSARGESSNQPQHF.

The rearrangement links TRBV18 to TRBJ2-6; TRBD2 matches at 9 bases. The trim removed 0 bases at V and 4 bases at J, leaving 7 bases unmatched. This CDR3 is 18 amino acids long. CDR1 is KGHSH, CDR2 LQKENI, per germline. The CDR3 DNA follows: TGTGCCAGCTCACCACCGGGACTAGCTCTCTCGGGGGCCAACGTCCTGACTTTC. This sequence encodes CASSPPGLALSGANVLTF.

By frequency in the sample, this clonotype is medium-sized. V gene TRBV29-1 combines with J gene TRBJ1-1; perhaps TRBD1 as D (6 bases). Germline loops: CDR1 SQVTM, CDR2 ANQGSEA. The V end was cut by 7 bases, the J end by 4 bases, with 13 bases between. The length of the CDR3 is 12 residues. This CDR3 reads CSAGQPSTEAFF. The CDR3 nucleotides read TGCAGCGCCGGACAGCCGTCCACTGAAGCTTTCTTT.

There are many counts of this clonotype. This chain joins TRBV7-2 and TRBJ2-7; 10 nucleotides match TRBD1. The J segment lost 7 bases and the V segment lost 5 bases, leaving 11 bases of the junction unmatched. In germline, CDR1 is SGHTA, CDR2 FQGNSA. The CDR3 contains 15 residues. DNA for the CDR3: TGTGCCAGCAGCGGGCAGGGACAGGGGATGTGGGAGCAGTACTTC. This sequence encodes CASSGQGQGMWEQYF.

The gene calls are TRBV7-3 and TRBJ2-7; the match to TRBD1 covers 7 bases. V trimming: 5 bases; J trimming: 7 bases; junction bases outside the gene matches: 14. Looked up from germline, CDR1 is SGHTA and CDR2 is FQGTGA. The CDR3 has 15 amino acids. The CDR3, as DNA: TGTGCCAGCAGCCCGGGGACAGACGGGTCGTGGGAGCAGTACTTC. Its protein is CASSPGTDGSWEQYF.

The CDR3 is CASSPKDRPFYGYTF. The CDR3 DNA sequence: TGTGCCAGCAGTCCCAAGGACAGGCCATTCTATGGCTACACCTTC. The rearrangement links TRBV12-3 or TRBV12-4 to TRBJ1-2; 7 nucleotides align to TRBD1. CDR3 length: 15 amino acids. Losses at the gene ends were 5 bases for V and 4 bases for J; bases not matched to a gene: 10.

This clonotype was detected ten times or more. CDR3 residues: CASSYGGTSGQEETQYF. The CDR3 region has the DNA TGTGCCAGCAGTTACGGGGGCACGTCGGGACAGGAAGAGACCCAGTACTTC. The J gene is TRBJ2-5, the V gene TRBV6-2 or TRBV6-3; TRBD1 matches 8 bases. Germline lookup yields CDR1 MNHEY and CDR2 SVGEGT. With V trimmed by 2 bases and J by 3 bases, 11 bases remained unmatched. The CDR3 runs to 17 residues.

In its sample, this clonotype was seen many times. The genes are TRBV6-6 and TRBJ2-4; D unclear. Germline CDR1 and CDR2: MNHNY and SVGAGI (reference sequence). V shed 2 bases and J shed 4 bases, with 6 bases lying between them. There are 13 residues in the CDR3. The CDR3 region has the DNA TGTGCCAGCAGTTACAATTCAAAAAACATTCAGTACTTC. As protein: CASSYNSKNIQYF.

This clonotype has at least ten counts. The chain joins TRBV18 to TRBJ2-7, with 10 bases identical to TRBD1. Germline trimming cut 3 bases from V and 4 bases from J; bases unmatched to any gene: 6. The CDR3 sequence is 15 residues long. The germline CDR1 and CDR2 sequences are KGHSH and LQKENI. CDR3 in amino acids: CASSPREDRGYEQYF. The CDR3 coding sequence is TGTGCCAGCTCACCTCGAGAGGACAGGGGGTACGAGCAGTACTTC.

V and J are TRBV19 and TRBJ1-2; no firm D call. CDR1 LNHDA and CDR2 SQIVND come from the germline V gene (reference sequence). Trimming removed 5 bases at V and 3 bases at J, with 7 bases between. This CDR3 has 12 amino acids. The CDR3 DNA reads TGTGCCAGTAGTCGCCGAGACTATGGCTACACCTTC. Translating it yields CASSRRDYGYTF. The full variable domain, completed using reference TRBV19 and TRBJ1-2, is DGGITQSPKYLFRKEGQNVTLSCEQNLNHDAMYWYRQDPGQGLRLIYYSQIVNDFQKGDIAEGYSVSREKKESFPLTVTSAQKNPTAFYLCASSRRDYGYTFGSGTRLTVV.

The V call is TRBV5-1, the J call TRBJ2-7, with D possibly matching TRBD1 (6 bases). The CDR3 extends over 17 amino acids. From germline, CDR1 is SGHRS and CDR2 YFSETQ. V dropped 0 bases and J dropped 6 bases, with 22 bases sitting between them. The DNA for the CDR3 is TGCGCCAGCAGCTTGGCCGAAACAGGGCCCGGATCACGCGAGCAGTACTTC. Translating it yields CASSLAETGPGSREQYF.

This chain joins TRBV28 and TRBJ1-2; 9 bases match TRBD1. The J segment lost 7 bases and the V segment lost 10 bases, leaving 10 bases of the junction unmatched. CDR3 size: 13 residues. Germline V CDR1 and CDR2: MDHEN, SYDVKM. The CDR3 nucleotides read TGTGCCAACAGCAACAGGGGGCACGCTGGCTACACCTTC. Translated, it gives CANSNRGHAGYTF.

In its sample, this clonotype ranks as medium-sized (0.01 to 0.1%). This chain joins TRBV4-2 and TRBJ2-3; the D is unclear. From germline, CDR1 is LGHNA and CDR2 YNFKEQ. The CDR3 is 13 residues long. Trimming stripped 3 bases from V and 3 bases from J, with 7 bases between. This CDR3 reads CASSQPPTDTQYF. The CDR3 coding sequence is TGTGCCAGCAGCCAGCCCCCGACAGATACGCAGTATTTT.

This clonotype was seen only once. The genes are TRBV4-2 and TRBJ1-6, with D possibly TRBD1 on 5 matching bases. Per germline, CDR1 LGHNA and CDR2 YNFKEQ. V lost 5 bases and J 5 bases, leaving 13 bases between the germline ends. This CDR3 region has 15 residues. CDR3 protein: CASSNRDGNNSPLHF. The CDR3 bases are TGTGCCAGCAGCAACCGGGACGGTAATAATTCACCCCTCCACTTT.

In its sample, this clonotype was seen a few times. CDR3 in DNA: TGCGCCAGCAGCCAATACGACAGGTCCTTTAATGAAAAACTGTTTTTT. Protein sequence: CASSQYDRSFNEKLFF. This chain connects TRBV4-1 to TRBJ1-4; maybe TRBD1 (6 bases). CDR3 length: 16 amino acids. Germline values: CDR1 MGHRA, CDR2 YSYEKL. The V and J ends lost 2 bases and 4 bases respectively, with 14 bases between them.

By sample fraction, this clonotype is medium-sized. The chain combines TRBV10-3 with TRBJ2-7, with D hard to call. The length of the CDR3 is 14 residues. Germline V CDR1 and CDR2: ENHRY, SYGVKD. Trimming took 0 bases from V and 5 from J, leaving 11 bases between them. The CDR3 nucleotides read TGTGCCATCAGTGAGTCCCAGGATCTCCACGAGCAGTACTTC. Its protein is CAISESQDLHEQYF.